This T cell receptor beta chain was recovered during a study of cytomegalovirus exposure and HLA in healthy donors. Primers for the PCR totalled 60 Vbeta and 13 Jbeta. Generated by immunoSEQ multiplex PCR, the TCRdb table keeps only in-frame clones and is missing some. The table has about 110,000 clones, over 80% seen once. The V gene's germline CDR1 is LNHDA and CDR2 SQIVND (reference sequence). The CDR3 is 14 amino acids. The V end lost 2 bases, the J end lost 2 bases, and 9 bases lay between the germline ends. The sequenced material came from PBMCs. This receptor was obtained from a man aged 25-40 years in good health and CMV-seropositive. V is TRBV19 and J is TRBJ2-5; D might be TRBD1 (5 bases). The CDR3 spells CASSIWGGQETQYF. DNA for the CDR3: TGTGCCAGTAGTATATGGGGCGGACAAGAGACCCAGTACTTC.